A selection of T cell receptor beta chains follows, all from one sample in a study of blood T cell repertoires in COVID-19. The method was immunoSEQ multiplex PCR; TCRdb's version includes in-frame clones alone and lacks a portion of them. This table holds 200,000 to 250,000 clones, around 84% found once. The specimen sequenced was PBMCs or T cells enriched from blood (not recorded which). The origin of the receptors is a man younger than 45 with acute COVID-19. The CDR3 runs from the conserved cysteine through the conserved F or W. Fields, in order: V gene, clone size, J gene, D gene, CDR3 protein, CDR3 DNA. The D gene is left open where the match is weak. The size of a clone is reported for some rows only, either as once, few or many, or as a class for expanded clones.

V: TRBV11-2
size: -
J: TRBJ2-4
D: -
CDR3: CASTRVASGLAKNIQYF
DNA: TGTGCCAGCACAAGGGTGGCGTCAGGGCTAGCCAAAAACATTCAGTACTTC

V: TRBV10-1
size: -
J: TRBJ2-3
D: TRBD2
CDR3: CASSGATSLITDTQYF
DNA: TGCGCCAGCAGTGGGGCGACTAGCCTTATCACAGATACGCAGTATTTT

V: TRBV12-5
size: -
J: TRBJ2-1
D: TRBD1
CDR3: CASGLVRGGEMYVEQFF
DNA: TGTGCTAGTGGTTTGGTACGAGGGGGCGAGATGTATGTTGAGCAGTTCTTC

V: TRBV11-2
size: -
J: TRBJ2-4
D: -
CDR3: CASSFQGLAKNIQYF
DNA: TGTGCCAGCAGCTTCCAGGGTTTAGCCAAAAACATTCAGTACTTC

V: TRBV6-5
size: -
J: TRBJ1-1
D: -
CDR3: CASSYSGATEAFF
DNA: TGTGCCAGCAGTTACTCGGGGGCCACTGAAGCTTTCTTT

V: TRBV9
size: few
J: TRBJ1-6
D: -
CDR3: CASSVSAGASYNSPLHF
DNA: TGTGCCAGCAGCGTTTCGGCAGGGGCCTCCTATAATTCACCCCTCCACTTT

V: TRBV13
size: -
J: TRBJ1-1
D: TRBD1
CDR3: CASSFVTGANTEAFF
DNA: TGTGCCAGCAGCTTCGTGACAGGGGCGAACACTGAAGCTTTCTTT

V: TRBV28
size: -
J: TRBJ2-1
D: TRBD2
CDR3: CASAYLYGGAYNEQFF
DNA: TGTGCCAGCGCCTACCTTTACGGGGGGGCCTACAATGAGCAGTTCTTC

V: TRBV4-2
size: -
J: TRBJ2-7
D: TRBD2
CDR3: CASSQEGLAGGPYEQYF
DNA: TGTGCCAGCAGCCAAGAGGGACTAGCGGGGGGCCCCTACGAGCAGTACTTC

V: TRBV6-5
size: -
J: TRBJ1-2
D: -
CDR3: CASASGHLYGYTF
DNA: TGTGCCAGCGCATCGGGACACCTTTATGGCTACACCTTC

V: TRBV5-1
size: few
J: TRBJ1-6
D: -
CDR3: CASSIMENSPLHF
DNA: TGCGCCAGCTCAATCATGGAGAATTCACCCCTCCACTTT

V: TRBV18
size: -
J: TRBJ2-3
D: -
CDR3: CASSPSSPPDTQYF
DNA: TGTGCCAGCTCTCCTTCTAGCCCCCCAGATACGCAGTATTTT

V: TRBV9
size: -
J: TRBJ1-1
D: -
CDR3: CASEGTRGTEAFF
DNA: TGTGCCAGTGAGGGGACAAGGGGCACTGAAGCTTTCTTT

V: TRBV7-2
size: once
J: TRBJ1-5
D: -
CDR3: CASSWSVGLEGPQHF
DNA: TGTGCCAGCAGCTGGTCAGTTGGGCTCGAAGGGCCCCAGCATTTT

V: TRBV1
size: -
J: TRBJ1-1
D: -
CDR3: CTSNGQGLNTEAFF
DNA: TGCACCAGCAATGGACAGGGGTTGAACACTGAAGCTTTCTTT

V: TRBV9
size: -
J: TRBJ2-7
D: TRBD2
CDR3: CASSVCRWGGSYEQYF
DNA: TGTGCCAGCAGCGTATGTCGGTGGGGGGGATCCTACGAGCAGTACTTC

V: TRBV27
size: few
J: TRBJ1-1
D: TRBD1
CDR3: CASSFGQGVQTEAFF
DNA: TGTGCCAGCAGTTTTGGACAGGGGGTTCAGACTGAAGCTTTCTTT

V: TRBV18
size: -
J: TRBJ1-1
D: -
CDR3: CASSPWEIRTEAFF
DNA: TGTGCCAGCTCACCGTGGGAGATTAGAACTGAAGCTTTCTTT

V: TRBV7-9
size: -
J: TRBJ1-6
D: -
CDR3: CASSPGGSYNSPLHF
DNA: TGTGCCAGCAGCCCCGGCGGGTCGTATAATTCACCCCTCCACTTT

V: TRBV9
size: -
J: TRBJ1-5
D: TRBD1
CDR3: CASSVGTGEANQPQHF
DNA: TGTGCCAGCAGCGTAGGGACAGGGGAAGCCAATCAGCCCCAGCATTTT

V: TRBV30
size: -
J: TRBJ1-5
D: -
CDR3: CAWTPGQGSNQPQHF
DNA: TGTGCCTGGACCCCGGGCCAGGGCAGCAATCAGCCCCAGCATTTT

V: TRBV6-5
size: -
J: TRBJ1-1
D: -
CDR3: CASRAGSAYPEAFF
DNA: TGTGCCAGCAGGGCCGGCAGCGCCTACCCTGAAGCTTTCTTT

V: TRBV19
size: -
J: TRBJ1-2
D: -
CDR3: CASSRGKANYGYTF
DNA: TGTGCCAGTAGTAGGGGCAAAGCTAACTATGGCTACACCTTC

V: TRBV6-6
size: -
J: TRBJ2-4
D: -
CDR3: CASSYSGIIAKNIQYF
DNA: TGTGCCAGCAGTTACTCTGGCATCATAGCCAAAAACATTCAGTACTTC

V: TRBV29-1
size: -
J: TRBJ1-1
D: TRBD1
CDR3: CSVETGGEMGNEAFF
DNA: TGCAGCGTTGAAACAGGGGGCGAAATGGGTAATGAAGCTTTCTTT

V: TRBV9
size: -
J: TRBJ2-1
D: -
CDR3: CASSVEGRLANYNEQFF
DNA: TGTGCCAGCAGCGTAGAAGGAAGGCTAGCGAATTACAATGAGCAGTTCTTC

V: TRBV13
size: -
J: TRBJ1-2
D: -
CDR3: CASSDRRTFYGYTF
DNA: TGTGCCAGCAGCGACCGGAGGACCTTCTATGGCTACACCTTC

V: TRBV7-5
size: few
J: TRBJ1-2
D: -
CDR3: CVRSLFPGRGYGYTF
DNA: TGTGTCAGAAGCTTATTTCCGGGAAGAGGGTATGGCTACACCTTC

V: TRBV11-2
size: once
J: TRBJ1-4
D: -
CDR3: CASSLVEQSEKLFF
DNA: TGTGCCAGCAGCTTAGTCGAACAATCCGAAAAACTGTTTTTT

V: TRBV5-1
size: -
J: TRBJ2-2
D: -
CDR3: CASSLRGHTGELFF
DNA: TGCGCCAGCAGCTTAAGAGGTCACACCGGGGAGCTGTTTTTT

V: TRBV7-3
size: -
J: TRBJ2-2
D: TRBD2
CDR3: CASSHSGLAGGNTGELFF
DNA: TGTGCCAGCAGCCACTCGGGACTAGCGGGGGGAAACACCGGGGAGCTGTTTTTT

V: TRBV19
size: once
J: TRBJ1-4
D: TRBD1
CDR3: CASSPTGVGKLFF
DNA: TGTGCCAGTAGTCCGACAGGGGTCGGAAAACTGTTTTTT

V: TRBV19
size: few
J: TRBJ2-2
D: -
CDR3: CASILRDTYTGELFF
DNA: TGTGCCAGTATCCTCCGGGACACTTACACCGGGGAGCTGTTTTTT

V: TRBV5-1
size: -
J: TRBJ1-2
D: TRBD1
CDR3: CASSSFRDRGLNYGYTF
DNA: TGCGCCAGCAGCTCTTTCCGGGACAGGGGACTTAACTATGGCTACACCTTC

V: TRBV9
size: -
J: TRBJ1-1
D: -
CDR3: CASSVDRRARGTEAFF
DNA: TGTGCCAGCAGCGTAGATAGGAGGGCCCGGGGCACTGAAGCTTTCTTT

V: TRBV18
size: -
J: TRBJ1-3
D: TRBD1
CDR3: CASSPTGQGGNTIYF
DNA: TGTGCCAGCTCACCAACGGGACAGGGAGGAAACACCATATATTTT

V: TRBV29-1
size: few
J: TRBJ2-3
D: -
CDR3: CSVAGISTDTQYF
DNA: TGCAGCGTTGCAGGCATTAGCACAGATACGCAGTATTTT

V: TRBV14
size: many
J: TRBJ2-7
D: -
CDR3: CASSQGPRPGNPYEQYF
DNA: TGTGCCAGCAGCCAAGGACCCCGTCCAGGCAACCCTTACGAGCAGTACTTC

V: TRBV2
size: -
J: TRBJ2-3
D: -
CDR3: CASISVDTQYF
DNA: TGTGCCAGCATATCCGTGGATACGCAGTATTTT

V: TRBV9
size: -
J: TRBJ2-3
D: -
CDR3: CASSVENRDTQYF
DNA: TGTGCCAGCAGCGTAGAGAACAGAGATACGCAGTATTTT

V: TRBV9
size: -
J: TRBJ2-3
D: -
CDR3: CASSPEAGTITDTQYF
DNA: TGTGCCAGCAGCCCCGAAGCGGGGACAATCACAGATACGCAGTATTTT

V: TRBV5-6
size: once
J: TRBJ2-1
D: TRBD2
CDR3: CASSFVSGGPEQFF
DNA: TGTGCCAGCAGCTTCGTCAGCGGGGGTCCGGAGCAGTTCTTC

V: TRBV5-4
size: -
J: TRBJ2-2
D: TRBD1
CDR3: CASSLGTVNTGELFF
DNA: TGTGCCAGCAGCTTAGGGACAGTAAACACCGGGGAGCTGTTTTTT

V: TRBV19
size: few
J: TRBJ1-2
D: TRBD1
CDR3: CASSANRGLYGYTF
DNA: TGTGCCAGTAGTGCGAACAGGGGGCTCTATGGCTACACCTTC

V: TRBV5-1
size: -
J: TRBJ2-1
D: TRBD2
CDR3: CASSELAGGGEQFF
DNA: TGCGCCAGCAGCGAGCTAGCGGGGGGCGGTGAGCAGTTCTTC

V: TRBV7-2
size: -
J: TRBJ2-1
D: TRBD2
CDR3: CASSTSGGPGSYNEQFF
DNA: TGTGCCAGCAGCACTAGCGGGGGCCCCGGCTCCTACAATGAGCAGTTCTTC

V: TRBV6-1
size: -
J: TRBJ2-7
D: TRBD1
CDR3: CASSEGWDSSYEQYF
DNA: TGTGCCAGCAGTGAAGGATGGGACAGCTCCTACGAGCAGTACTTC

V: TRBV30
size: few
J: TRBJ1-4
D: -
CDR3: CAWGRSEKLFF
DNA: TGTGCCTGGGGACGGAGCGAAAAACTGTTTTTT

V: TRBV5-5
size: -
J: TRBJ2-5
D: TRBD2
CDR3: CASSLVGGGWETQYF
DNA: TGTGCCAGCAGCTTAGTTGGCGGGGGGTGGGAGACCCAGTACTTC

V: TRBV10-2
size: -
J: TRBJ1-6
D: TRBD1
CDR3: CATDRAPNSPLHF
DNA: TGCGCCACGGACAGGGCGCCTAATTCACCCCTCCACTTT

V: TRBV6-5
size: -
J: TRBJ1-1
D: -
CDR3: CASSYSEGSATEAFF
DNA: TGTGCCAGCAGTTACTCGGAGGGGTCGGCCACTGAAGCTTTCTTT

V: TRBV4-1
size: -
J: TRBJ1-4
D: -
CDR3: CASSPSEKLFF
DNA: TGCGCCAGCAGCCCCTCGGAAAAACTGTTTTTT

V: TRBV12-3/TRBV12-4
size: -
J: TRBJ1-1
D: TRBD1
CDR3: CASSKARGEAFF
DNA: TGTGCCAGCAGTAAAGCCAGGGGGGAAGCTTTCTTT